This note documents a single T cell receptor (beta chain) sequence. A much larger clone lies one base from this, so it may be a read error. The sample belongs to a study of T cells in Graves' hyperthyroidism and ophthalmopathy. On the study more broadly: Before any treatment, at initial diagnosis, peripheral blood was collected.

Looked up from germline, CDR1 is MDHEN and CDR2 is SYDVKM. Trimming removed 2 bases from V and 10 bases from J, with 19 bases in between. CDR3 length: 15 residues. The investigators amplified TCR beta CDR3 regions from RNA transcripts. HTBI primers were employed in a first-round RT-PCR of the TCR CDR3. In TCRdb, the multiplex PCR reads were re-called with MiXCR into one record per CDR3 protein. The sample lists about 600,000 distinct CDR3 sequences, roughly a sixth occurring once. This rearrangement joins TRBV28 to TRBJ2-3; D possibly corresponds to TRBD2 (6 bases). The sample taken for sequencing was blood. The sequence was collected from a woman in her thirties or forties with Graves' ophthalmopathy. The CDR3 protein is CASSLPGGAGGAQYF. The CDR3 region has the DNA TGTGCCAGCAGTTTACCGGGCGGGGCCGGTGGAGCGCAGTATTTT.